Sequencing of this TCR beta chain was carried out in a study of cytotoxic CD8 clonotypes in ibrutinib-treated CLL. Study-wide points: Age-matched healthy donor levels were exceeded by baseline clonality, which tracked circulating CD8+ T-cell counts. Sustained-remission patients were sampled at one set of times and progressing patients at different ones. Having risen at ibrutinib response, clonality had fallen back toward baseline by progression.

Turning to this clone: Its cognate antigen is unknown.

Depth targeted 1 in 200,000 to 1 in 1 million T cells, averaging approximately 9.9x coverage per clonotype. Profiled with immunoSEQ multiplex PCR; TCRdb holds only in-frame clones, not every one. The sample lists fewer than 200,000 clones; roughly four fifths were seen once. This receptor was identified in a human donor with chronic lymphocytic leukemia. Here the sequenced sample was PBMCs, taken after 24 months of ibrutinib treatment.

The CDR3 region is CASSFGTSVYNEQFF. CDR3 DNA sequence: TGTGCCAGCAGCTTCGGGACTAGCGTATACAATGAGCAGTTCTTC. The gene calls are TRBV7-9 and TRBJ2-1; the match to TRBD2 covers 10 bases. V shed 3 bases, J shed 4 bases, and the junction held 3 bases outside the gene matches. Per the germline V gene, CDR1 is SEHNR and CDR2 is FQNEAQ (reference sequence). The length of the CDR3 is 15 residues. The whole variable domain, filled in from reference TRBV7-9 and TRBJ2-1, reads DTGVSQNPRHKITKRGQNVTFRCDPISEHNRLYWYRQTLGQGPEFLTYFQNEAQLEKSRLLSDRFSAERPKGSFSTLEIQRTEQGDSAMYLCASSFGTSVYNEQFFGPGTRLTVL.